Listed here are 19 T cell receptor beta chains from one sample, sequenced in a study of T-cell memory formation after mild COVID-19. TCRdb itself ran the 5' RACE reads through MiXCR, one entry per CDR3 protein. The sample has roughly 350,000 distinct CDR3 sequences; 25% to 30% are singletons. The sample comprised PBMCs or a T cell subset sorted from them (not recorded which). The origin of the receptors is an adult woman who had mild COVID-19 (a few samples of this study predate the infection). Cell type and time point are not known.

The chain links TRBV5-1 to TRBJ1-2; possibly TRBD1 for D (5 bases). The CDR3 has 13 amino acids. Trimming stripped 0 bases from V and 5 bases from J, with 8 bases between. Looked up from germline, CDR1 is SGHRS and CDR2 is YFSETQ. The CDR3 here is CASSLVREYGYTF. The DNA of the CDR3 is TGCGCCAGCAGCTTGGTCAGGGAGTATGGCTACACCTTC.

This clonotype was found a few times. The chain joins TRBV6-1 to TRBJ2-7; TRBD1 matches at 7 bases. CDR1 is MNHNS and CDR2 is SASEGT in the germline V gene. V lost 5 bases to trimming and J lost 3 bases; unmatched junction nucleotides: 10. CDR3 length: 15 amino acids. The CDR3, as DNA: TGTGCCAGCAGTAAAAGGACAGGTCGCTACTACGAGCAGTACTTC. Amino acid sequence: CASSKRTGRYYEQYF.

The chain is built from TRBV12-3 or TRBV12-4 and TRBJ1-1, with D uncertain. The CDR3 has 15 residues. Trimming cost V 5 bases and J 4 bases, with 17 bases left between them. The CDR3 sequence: CASSPLPTDSTEAFF. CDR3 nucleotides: TGTGCCAGCAGTCCCCTCCCGACGGATTCCACTGAAGCTTTCTTT.

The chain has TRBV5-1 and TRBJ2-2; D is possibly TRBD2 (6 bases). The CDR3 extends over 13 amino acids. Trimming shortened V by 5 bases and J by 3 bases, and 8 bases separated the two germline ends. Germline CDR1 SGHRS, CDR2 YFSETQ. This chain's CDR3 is CASRGGDTGELFF. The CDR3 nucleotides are TGCGCCAGCAGAGGAGGGGACACCGGGGAGCTGTTTTTT.

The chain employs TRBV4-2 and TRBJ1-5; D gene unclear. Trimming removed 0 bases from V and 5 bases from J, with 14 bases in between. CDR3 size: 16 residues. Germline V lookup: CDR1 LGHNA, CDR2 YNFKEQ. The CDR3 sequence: CASSQDVTRSHQPQHF. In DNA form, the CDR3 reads TGTGCCAGCAGCCAAGATGTAACCCGTTCGCATCAGCCCCAGCATTTT.

The CDR3 bases are TGTGCCAGCAGCCAACGGCGGGGGCCTCAGTATTTT. Translation: CASSQRRGPQYF. V is TRBV3-1 and J is TRBJ2-3; D is possibly TRBD2 (7 bases). This CDR3 is 12 amino acids long. The V gene's germline CDR1 is LGHDT and CDR2 YNNKEL (reference sequence). V was trimmed by 2 bases and J by 12 bases, leaving 12 bases between them.

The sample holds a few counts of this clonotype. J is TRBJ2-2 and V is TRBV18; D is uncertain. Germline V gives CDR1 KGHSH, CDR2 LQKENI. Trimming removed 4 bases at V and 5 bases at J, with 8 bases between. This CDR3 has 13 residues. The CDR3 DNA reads TGTGCCAGCTCACGAAGAAGTACCGGGGAGCTGTTTTTT. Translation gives CASSRRSTGELFF.

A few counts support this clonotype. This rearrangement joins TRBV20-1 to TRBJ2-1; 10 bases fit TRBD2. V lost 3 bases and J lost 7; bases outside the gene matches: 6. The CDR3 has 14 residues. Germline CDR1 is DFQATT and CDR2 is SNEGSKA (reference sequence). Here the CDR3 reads CSARGLAILNEQFF. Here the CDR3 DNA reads TGCAGTGCTAGGGGACTAGCGATACTTAATGAGCAGTTCTTC.

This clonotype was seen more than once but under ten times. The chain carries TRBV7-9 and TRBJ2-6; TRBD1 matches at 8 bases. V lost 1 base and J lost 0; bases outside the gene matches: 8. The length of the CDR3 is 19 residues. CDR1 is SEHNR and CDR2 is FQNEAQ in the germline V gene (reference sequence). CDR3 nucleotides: TGTGCCAGCAGCTTAGGTGCAGGGGGCTTCGGCTCTGGGGCCAACGTCCTGACTTTC. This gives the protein CASSLGAGGFGSGANVLTF.

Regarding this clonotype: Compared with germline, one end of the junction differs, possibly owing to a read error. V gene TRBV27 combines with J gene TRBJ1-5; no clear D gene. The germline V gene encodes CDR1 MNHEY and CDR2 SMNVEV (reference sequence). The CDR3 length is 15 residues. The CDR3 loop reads CDSRGLGSGNQPQHF. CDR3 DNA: TGTGACAGCAGAGGCCTAGGTTCCGGCAATCAGCCCCAGCATTTT.

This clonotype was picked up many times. The CDR3 sequence is CASSPRDRGRTGELFF. For the CDR3, the DNA is TGTGCCAGCAGCCCACGGGACAGGGGGCGGACCGGGGAGCTGTTTTTT. This sequence joins TRBV7-8 and TRBJ2-2, with TRBD1 matching 12 bases. Trimming took 5 bases from V and 5 from J; bases not matched to a gene: 6. Germline CDR1 reads SGHVS; CDR2 reads FQNEAQ. This CDR3 comprises 16 residues.

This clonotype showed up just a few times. The CDR3 here is CASAQEGYPEQYF. CDR3 in DNA: TGCGCCAGCGCACAGGAGGGGTACCCCGAGCAGTACTTC. The gene calls are TRBV5-1 and TRBJ2-7, with D possibly being TRBD2 (6 bases). The CDR3 has 13 amino acids. Trimming took off 7 bases at V and 6 bases at J, with 17 bases between the two ends. The germline V gene has CDR1 SGHRS and CDR2 YFSETQ.

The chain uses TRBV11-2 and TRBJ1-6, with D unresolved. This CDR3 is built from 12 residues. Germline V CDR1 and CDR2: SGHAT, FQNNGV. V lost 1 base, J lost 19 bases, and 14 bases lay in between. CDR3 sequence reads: CASSLVGPPTHF. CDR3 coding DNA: TGTGCCAGCAGCTTAGTTGGGCCGCCTACACACTTT.

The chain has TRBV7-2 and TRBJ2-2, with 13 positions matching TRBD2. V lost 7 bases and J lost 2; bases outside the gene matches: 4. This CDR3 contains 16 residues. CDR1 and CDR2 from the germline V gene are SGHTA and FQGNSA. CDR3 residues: CASKGTSGENTGELFF. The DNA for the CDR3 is TGTGCCAGCAAAGGGACTAGCGGGGAAAACACCGGGGAGCTGTTTTTT.

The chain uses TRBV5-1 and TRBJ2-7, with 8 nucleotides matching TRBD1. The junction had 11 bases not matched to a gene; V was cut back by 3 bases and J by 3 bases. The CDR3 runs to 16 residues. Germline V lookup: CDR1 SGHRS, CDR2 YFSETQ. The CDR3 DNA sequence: TGCGCCAGCAGCTGGTCAGCAGGGGGCCCAAACTACGAGCAGTACTTC. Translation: CASSWSAGGPNYEQYF. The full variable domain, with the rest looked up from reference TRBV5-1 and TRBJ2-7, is KAGVTQTPRYLIKTRGQQVTLSCSPISGHRSVSWYQQTPGQGLQFLFEYFSETQRNKGNFPGRFSGRQFSNSRSEMNVSTLELGDSALYLCASSWSAGGPNYEQYFGPGTRLTVT.

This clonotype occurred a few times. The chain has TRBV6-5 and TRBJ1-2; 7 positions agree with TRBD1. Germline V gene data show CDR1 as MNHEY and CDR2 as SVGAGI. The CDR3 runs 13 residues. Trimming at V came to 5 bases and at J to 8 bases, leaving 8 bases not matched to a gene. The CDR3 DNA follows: TGTGCCAGCAGTCCGACAGGGATTCTAGGCTACACCTTC. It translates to CASSPTGILGYTF.

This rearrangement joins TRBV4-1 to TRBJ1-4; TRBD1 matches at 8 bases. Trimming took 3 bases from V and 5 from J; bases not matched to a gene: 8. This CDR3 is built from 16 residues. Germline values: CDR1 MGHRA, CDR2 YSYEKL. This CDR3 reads CASSHPMRDRNEKLFF. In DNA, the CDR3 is TGCGCCAGCAGCCACCCCATGCGGGACAGGAATGAAAAACTGTTTTTT.

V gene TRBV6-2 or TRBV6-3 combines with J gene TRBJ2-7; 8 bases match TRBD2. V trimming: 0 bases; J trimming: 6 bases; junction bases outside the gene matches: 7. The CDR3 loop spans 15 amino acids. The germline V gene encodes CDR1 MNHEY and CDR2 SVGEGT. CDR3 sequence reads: CASSYSTGRASEQYF. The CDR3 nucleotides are TGTGCCAGCAGTTACTCCACCGGGAGGGCAAGCGAGCAGTACTTC.

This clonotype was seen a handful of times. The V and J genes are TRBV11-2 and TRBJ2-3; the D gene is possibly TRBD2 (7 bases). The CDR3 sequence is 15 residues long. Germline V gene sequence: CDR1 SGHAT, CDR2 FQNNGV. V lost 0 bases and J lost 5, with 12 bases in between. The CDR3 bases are TGTGCCAGCAGCTTAGACGCGGGGGCGGGAGATACGCAGTATTTT. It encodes CASSLDAGAGDTQYF.